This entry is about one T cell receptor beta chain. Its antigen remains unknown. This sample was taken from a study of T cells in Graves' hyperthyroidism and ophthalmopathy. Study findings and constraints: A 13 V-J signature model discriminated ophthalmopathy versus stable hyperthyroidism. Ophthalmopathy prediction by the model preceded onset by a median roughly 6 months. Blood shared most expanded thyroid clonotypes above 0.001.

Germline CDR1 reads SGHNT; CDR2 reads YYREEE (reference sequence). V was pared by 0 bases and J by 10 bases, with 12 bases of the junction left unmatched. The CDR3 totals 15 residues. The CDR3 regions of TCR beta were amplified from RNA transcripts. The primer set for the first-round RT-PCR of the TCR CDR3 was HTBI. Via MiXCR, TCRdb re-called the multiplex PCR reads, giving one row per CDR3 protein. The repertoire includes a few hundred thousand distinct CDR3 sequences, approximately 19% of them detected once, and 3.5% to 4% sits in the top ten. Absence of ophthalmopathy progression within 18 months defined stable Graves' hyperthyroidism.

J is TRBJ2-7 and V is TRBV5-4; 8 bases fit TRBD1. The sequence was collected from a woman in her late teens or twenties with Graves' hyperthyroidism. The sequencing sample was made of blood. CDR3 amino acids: CASSLGRQGAGDQYF. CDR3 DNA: TGTGCCAGCAGCTTGGGTCGGCAGGGGGCGGGCGACCAGTACTTC.